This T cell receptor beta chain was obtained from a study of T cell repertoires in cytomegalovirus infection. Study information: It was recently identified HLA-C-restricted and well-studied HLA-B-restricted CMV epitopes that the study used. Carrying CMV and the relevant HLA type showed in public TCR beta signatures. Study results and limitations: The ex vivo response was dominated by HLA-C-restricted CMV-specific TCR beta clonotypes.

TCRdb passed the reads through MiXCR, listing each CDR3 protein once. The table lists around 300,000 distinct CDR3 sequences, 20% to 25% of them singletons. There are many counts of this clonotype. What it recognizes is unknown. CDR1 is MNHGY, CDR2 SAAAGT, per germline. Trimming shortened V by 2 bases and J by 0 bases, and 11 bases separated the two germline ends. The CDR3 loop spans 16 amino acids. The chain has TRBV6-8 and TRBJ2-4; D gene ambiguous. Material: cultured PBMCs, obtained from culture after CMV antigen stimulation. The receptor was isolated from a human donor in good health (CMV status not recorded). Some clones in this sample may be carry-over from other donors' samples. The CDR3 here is CASSYRFGIAKNIQYF. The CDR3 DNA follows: TGTGCCAGCAGTTACAGATTCGGTATAGCCAAAAACATTCAGTACTTC.